This T cell receptor (beta chain) was sequenced in a study of T cells after yellow fever vaccination. TCRdb itself ran the 5' RACE reads through MiXCR, one entry per CDR3 protein. The data contain some 350,000 distinct CDR3 sequences, approximately 3.9% of them singletons. This clonotype was counted only a few times. V dropped 6 bases and J dropped 2 bases, with 11 bases sitting between them. The germline V gene has CDR1 SGHNT and CDR2 YYREEE (reference sequence). The CDR3 has 13 residues. The TCR comes from a young man who received the YFV17D yellow fever vaccine. The chain joins TRBV5-4 to TRBJ2-5; D remains unclear. This specimen consisted of PBMCs, obtained 5 days after the yellow fever booster vaccination. The DNA of the CDR3 is TGTGCCAGCACCTGGGCGGAACAAGAGACCCAGTACTTC. Translated, it gives CASTWAEQETQYF.